Following are 16 T cell receptor beta chains from one sample sequenced in a study of shared clonotypes between healthy human individuals. The table came from immunoSEQ multiplex PCR; TCRdb's copy has only in-frame clones and leaves some out. The top ten hold about 1.1% of the sample, which has just over 2,000,000 clones, about 94% seen once. Naive CD8 cells comprised CD45RO-negative, CCR7-positively selected cells, excluding terminally differentiated effector memory CD45RA+ cells. Material for sequencing was naive CD8+ T cells sorted from blood. All receptors derive from a man in his late teens or twenties in good health.

The rearrangement links TRBV27 to TRBJ1-1; 7 bases match TRBD1. The CDR3 runs 13 residues. Germline V gene data show CDR1 as MNHEY and CDR2 as SMNVEV (reference sequence). Trimming cost V 5 bases and J 6 bases; bases outside gene matches: 6. The CDR3 here is CASSTDRVPEAFF. The CDR3 bases are TGTGCCAGCAGTACAGACAGGGTCCCTGAAGCTTTCTTT.

With respect to this clone: Other DNA sequences within the sample encode an identical CDR3. This chain links TRBV5-1 with TRBJ2-7; 7 nucleotides align to TRBD1. The length of the CDR3 is 12 residues. Trimming took 4 bases from V and 7 from J; bases not matched to a gene: 5. Per the germline V gene, CDR1 is SGHRS and CDR2 is YFSETQ. The CDR3 nucleotides read TGCGCCAGCAGCCCCACAGGGGTGGAGCAGTACTTC. It yields the protein CASSPTGVEQYF. Full variable domain (remainder filled in from reference TRBV5-1 and TRBJ2-7): KAGVTQTPRYLIKTRGQQVTLSCSPISGHRSVSWYQQTPGQGLQFLFEYFSETQRNKGNFPGRFSGRQFSNSRSEMNVSTLELGDSALYLCASSPTGVEQYFGPGTRLTVT.

This clone was seen a few times. At the DNA level, this CDR3 is encoded by other sequences in the same sample as well. V and J are TRBV29-1 and TRBJ1-1; D remains unclear. The CDR3 runs to 11 residues. The ends were cut back, 4 bases at V and 1 base at J, with 4 bases in the middle. Germline V gene lookup returns CDR1 SQVTM and CDR2 ANQGSEA. The CDR3 region is CSVVRNTEAFF. The CDR3 DNA sequence: TGCAGCGTTGTGAGGAACACTGAAGCTTTCTTT.

The chain combines TRBV5-4 with TRBJ1-2, with TRBD1 matching over 9 bases. The CDR3 totals 12 residues. V dropped 5 bases and J dropped 7; count of bases not matched to a gene: 3. Germline CDR1 reads SGHNT; CDR2 reads YYREEE (reference sequence). CDR3 protein: CASSTGGGGYTF. CDR3 nucleotide sequence: TGTGCCAGCAGTACAGGGGGCGGTGGCTACACCTTC. Looking up the rest from reference TRBV5-4 and TRBJ1-2 gives the full variable domain: ETGVTQSPTHLIKTRGQQVTLRCSSQSGHNTVSWYQQALGQGPQFIFQYYREEENGRGNFPPRFSGLQFPNYSSELNVNALELDDSALYLCASSTGGGGYTFGSGTRLTVV.

The table lists this clone with a few counts. The rearrangement joins TRBV28 to TRBJ1-6; D unclear. Germline V gene data show CDR1 as MDHEN and CDR2 as SYDVKM. The CDR3 covers 13 residues. V lost 2 bases, J lost 9 bases, and 8 bases lay in between. The DNA for the CDR3 is TGTGCCAGCAGTTTAGTAGAGGGTTCACCCCTCCACTTT. This codes for CASSLVEGSPLHF. Full variable domain (rest looked up from reference TRBV28 and TRBJ1-6): DVKVTQSSRYLVKRTGEKVFLECVQDMDHENMFWYRQDPGLGLRLIYFSYDVKMKEKGDIPEGYSVSREKKERFSLILESASTNQTSMYLCASSLVEGSPLHFGNGTRLTVT.

The V call is TRBV28, the J call TRBJ1-6, with TRBD1 as a possible D gene (6 bases). V lost 4 bases, J lost 14 bases, and 21 bases lay in between. CDR1 and CDR2 from the germline V gene are MDHEN and SYDVKM. The CDR3 spans 15 residues. The CDR3 nucleotides are TGTGCCAGCAGTTCCCAAGAAAAGGGGGTGGAGGCCCTCCACTTT. This translates into CASSSQEKGVEALHF.

CDR3 amino acids: CASSQREAKAYDGYTF. DNA of the CDR3: TGCGCCAGCAGCCAACGAGAGGCCAAGGCCTACGATGGCTACACCTTC. The rearrangement joins TRBV4-1 to TRBJ1-2; D unclear. V was cut by 2 bases and J by 6 bases, with 19 bases left in between. Germline-derived CDR1 and CDR2 are MGHRA and YSYEKL. CDR3 length equals 16 residues.

This clone has a single count. Other DNA sequences from this sample encode an identical CDR3 as well. This chain links TRBV19 with TRBJ2-1; 12 positions match TRBD2. With V trimmed by 5 bases and J by 4 bases, 3 bases remained unmatched. This CDR3 comprises 15 residues. Germline-derived CDR1 and CDR2 are LNHDA and SQIVND (reference sequence). CDR3 DNA: TGTGCCAGTAGTCCGCTAGCGGGGGGGTACAATGAGCAGTTCTTC. Amino acids: CASSPLAGGYNEQFF.

The rearrangement joins TRBV7-9 to TRBJ2-7; possible D gene TRBD2, 6 bases. This CDR3 comprises 15 residues. CDR1 and CDR2 (germline): SEHNR, FQNEAQ (reference sequence). Trimming shortened V by 5 bases and J by 5 bases, and 19 bases separated the two germline ends. CDR3 protein: CASSPIFSREDEQYF. CDR3 nucleotides: TGTGCCAGCAGCCCAATCTTTTCCAGGGAGGACGAGCAGTACTTC.

This chain joins TRBV2 and TRBJ1-5; 10 bases map to TRBD1. V shed 6 bases, J shed 5 bases, and the junction held 13 bases outside the gene matches. The CDR3 spans 17 residues. The germline V gene encodes CDR1 SNHLY and CDR2 FYNNEI. This CDR3 is CASSSRTGGPVDQPQHF. Written as DNA, the CDR3 is TGTGCCAGCAGCTCCCGGACAGGGGGACCTGTAGATCAGCCCCAGCATTTT.

The chain has TRBV7-8 and TRBJ2-2; tentatively, D is TRBD1 or TRBD2 (5 bases each). V shed 8 bases and J shed 3 bases, with 13 bases lying between them. The germline V gene has CDR1 SGHVS and CDR2 FQNEAQ. The CDR3 length is 14 residues. The CDR3 bases are TGTGCCAGCCTCAGATGGGGGTACACCGGGGAGCTGTTTTTT. This encodes CASLRWGYTGELFF.

The J gene is TRBJ2-1, the V gene TRBV6-6, with a tentative D call TRBD2 (6 bases). V lost 2 bases, J lost 6 bases, and 11 bases lay in between. The CDR3 is 14 amino acids. Germline V gene sequence: CDR1 MNHNY, CDR2 SVGAGI (reference sequence). DNA of the CDR3: TGTGCCAGCAGTTACGGGGTTAGCGGCAATGAGCAGTTCTTC. It translates to CASSYGVSGNEQFF.

The V call is TRBV18, the J call TRBJ2-2; TRBD1 aligns across 9 bases. With 6 bases clipped from V and 3 bases from J, the junction kept 5 bases outside the gene matches. This CDR3 is 15 amino acids long. Germline loops: CDR1 KGHSH, CDR2 LQKENI. CDR3 sequence reads: CASSPDRGDTGELFF. The CDR3 bases are TGTGCCAGCTCCCCCGACAGGGGGGACACCGGGGAGCTGTTTTTT.

The chain is built from TRBV19 and TRBJ1-3; D ambiguous. The V end lost 0 bases, the J end lost 4 bases, and 7 bases lay between the germline ends. The CDR3 has 14 residues. The germline V gene encodes CDR1 LNHDA and CDR2 SQIVND (reference sequence). The chain's CDR3 is CASSIDHGGNTIYF. CDR3 in DNA: TGTGCCAGTAGTATAGATCATGGCGGAAACACCATATATTTT.

The gene calls are TRBV4-1 and TRBJ2-1, with 8 bases lining up with TRBD2. The CDR3 sequence is 12 residues long. Per the germline V gene, CDR1 is MGHRA and CDR2 is YSYEKL. The CDR3 DNA follows: TGCGCTACGGCGGGGGGCCTTGATGAGCAGTTCTTC. This codes for CATAGGLDEQFF.

The V and J genes are TRBV7-6 and TRBJ2-5; 9 nucleotides agree with TRBD1. CDR1 is SGHVS, CDR2 FNYEAQ, per germline. Trimming took 4 bases from V and 4 from J; bases not matched to a gene: 7. The CDR3 length is 15 residues. The CDR3 loop is CASSSWDREGETQYF. The CDR3 nucleotides read TGTGCCAGCAGCTCATGGGACAGGGAGGGAGAGACCCAGTACTTC.